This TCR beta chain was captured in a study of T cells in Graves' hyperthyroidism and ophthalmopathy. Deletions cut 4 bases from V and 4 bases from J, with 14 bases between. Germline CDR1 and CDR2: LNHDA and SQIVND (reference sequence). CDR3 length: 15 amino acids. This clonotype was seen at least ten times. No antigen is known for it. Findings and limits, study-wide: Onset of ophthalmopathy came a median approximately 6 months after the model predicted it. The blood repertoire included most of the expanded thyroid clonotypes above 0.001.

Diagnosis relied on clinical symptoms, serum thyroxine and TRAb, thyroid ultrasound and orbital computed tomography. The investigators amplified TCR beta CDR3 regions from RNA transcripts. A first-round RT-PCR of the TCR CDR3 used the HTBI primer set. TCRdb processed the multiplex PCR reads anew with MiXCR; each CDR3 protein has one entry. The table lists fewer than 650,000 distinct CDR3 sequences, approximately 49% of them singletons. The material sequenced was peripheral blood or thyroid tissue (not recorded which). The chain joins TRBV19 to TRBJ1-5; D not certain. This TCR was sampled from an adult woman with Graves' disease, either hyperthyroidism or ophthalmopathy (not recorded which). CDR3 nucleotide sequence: TGTGCCAGTAGTAGTGGTGAACACCTAAATCAGCCCCAGCATTTT. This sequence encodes CASSSGEHLNQPQHF.